Included here is one T cell receptor (beta chain) sequence, with context. The source of the sample is a study of blood T cell repertoires in COVID-19. Study at large: COVID-19 samples from acute and convalescent phases originated in the United States, Italy and Spain. The cDNA or gDNA used as material had been derived from T cells, B-cell-depleted T cells, or PBMCs.

In the original processing: Quantification of nucleated cells was approximated via reference gene primer amplification. TCRdb keeps only in-frame clones here, not all; method: immunoSEQ multiplex PCR. For V, J and clone size, that table is used; D and trimming come from the DNA. The table lists about 80,000 clones, approximately 80% of them singletons. Germline CDR1 is SGHTA and CDR2 is FQGTGA. CDR3 size: 14 residues. V shed 5 bases and J 3 bases; nucleotides not matched to a gene: 5. The TCR originated in a woman between 70 and 85 years old with acute or convalescent COVID-19. What was sequenced was peripheral blood. V gene TRBV7-3 combines with J gene TRBJ2-3; 7 bases line up with TRBD1. The CDR3 DNA reads as TGTGCCAGCAGCCCGACAGGGAATACAGATACGCAGTATTTT. Translation gives CASSPTGNTDTQYF.